What follows are 18 T cell receptor beta chains derived from one specimen sequenced in a study of human T cells and chemical hapten exposure. Time point defined: patch test 1, 2 weeks after DPC sensitization. Treatment of the sample: therapeutic diphenylcyclopropenone sensitization with weekly scalp DPC. MiXCR was run by TCRdb on the RACE reads, yielding one entry per CDR3 protein. Here the sample spans 75,000 to 100,000 distinct CDR3 sequences, approximately 12% being singletons. The specimen was whole blood, collected in connection with sensitization to the hapten diphenylcyclopropenone (DPC). Source of these receptors: a woman aged 55-70 years with alopecia areata. Some clones in this sample may be carry-over from other donors' samples.

The sample holds a few counts of this clonotype. The J gene is TRBJ2-3, the V gene TRBV20-1; perhaps TRBD1 as D (5 bases). This CDR3 comprises 13 residues. The germline V gene has CDR1 DFQATT and CDR2 SNEGSKA (reference sequence). The V end was cut by 8 bases, the J end by 2 bases, with 14 bases between. CDR3 nucleotide sequence: TGCAGTCGACAGAGAACCAACACAGATACGCAGTATTTT. It yields the protein CSRQRTNTDTQYF.

This clonotype was counted only a few times. The genes are TRBV6-6 and TRBJ2-2; 9 nucleotides align to TRBD1. With V trimmed by 6 bases and J by 5 bases, 10 bases remained unmatched. The V gene's germline CDR1 is MNHNY and CDR2 SVGAGI (reference sequence). The CDR3 loop spans 16 amino acids. CDR3: CASSKTGTGFTGELFF. The CDR3 nucleotides are TGTGCCAGCAGCAAAACCGGGACAGGGTTTACCGGGGAGCTGTTTTTT.

This clonotype was seen a handful of times. The chain carries TRBV12-3 or TRBV12-4 and TRBJ1-2, with TRBD1 matching over 9 bases. Germline trimming cut 5 bases from V and 7 bases from J; bases unmatched to any gene: 11. The CDR3 has 15 residues. The CDR3 nucleotides read TGTGCCAGCAGTCCCGGGACAGGGCTATCTCGTGGCTACACCTTC. It encodes CASSPGTGLSRGYTF.

This clonotype was seen more than once but under ten times. The CDR3 nucleotides are TGTGCCAGCAGTTACTCGCGGGTAGCGGGGCACAATGAGCAGTTCTTC. As protein: CASSYSRVAGHNEQFF. The chain couples TRBV6-5 to TRBJ2-1, with 8 bases identical to TRBD2. Unmatched junction bases numbered 6, after V lost 0 bases and J lost 5 bases. CDR1 is MNHEY, CDR2 SVGAGI, per germline. This CDR3 comprises 16 residues.

The chain joins TRBV29-1 to TRBJ1-2; no firm D call. The CDR3 has 14 residues. Looked up from germline, CDR1 is SQVTM and CDR2 is ANQGSEA. V shed 0 bases and J shed 4 bases, with 12 bases lying between them. This CDR3 reads CSVEDVTTTYGYTF. CDR3 sequence (DNA): TGCAGCGTTGAAGATGTGACGACCACCTATGGCTACACCTTC.

This clonotype was detected a few times. The chain is built from TRBV6-5 and TRBJ2-1, with D perhaps TRBD1 or TRBD2 (5 bases each). Germline-derived CDR1 and CDR2 are MNHEY and SVGAGI. V dropped 0 bases and J dropped 14 bases, with 11 bases sitting between them. This CDR3 has 12 residues. In nucleotides, the CDR3 is TGTGCCAGCAGTTACTCTGCCGAGGGGAAGTTCTTC. Translating gives CASSYSAEGKFF.

This clonotype turned up a few times. The V call is TRBV6-2 or TRBV6-3, the J call TRBJ1-1; 7 nucleotides line up with TRBD1. The CDR3 consists of 13 residues. V was clipped by 9 bases and J by 0 bases; unmatched bases: 4. Germline-derived CDR1 and CDR2 are MNHEY and SVGEGT. CDR3 region: CASRDRMNTEAFF. CDR3 in DNA: TGTGCCAGTAGGGACAGAATGAACACTGAAGCTTTCTTT.

This clonotype was seen repeatedly, ten times or more. The V gene is TRBV6-6, the J gene TRBJ2-1; 10 bases line up with TRBD2. Looked up from germline, CDR1 is MNHNY and CDR2 is SVGAGI (reference sequence). V gave up 5 bases and J gave up 4 bases; unmatched junction bases: 8. This CDR3 spans 16 amino acids. CDR3 residues: CASSPIAGGSYNEQFF. The CDR3, as DNA: TGTGCCAGCAGTCCCATAGCGGGGGGTTCTTACAATGAGCAGTTCTTC.

The sample holds a few counts of this clonotype. This sequence joins TRBV6-5 and TRBJ2-2; 7 nucleotides align to TRBD2. The CDR3 has 15 residues. V was pared by 1 base and J by 4 bases, with 3 bases of the junction left unmatched. Germline lookup yields CDR1 MNHEY and CDR2 SVGAGI. CDR3 protein: CASSYWAGVTGELFF. For the CDR3, the DNA is TGTGCCAGCAGTTACTGGGCGGGGGTCACCGGGGAGCTGTTTTTT.

For this clonotype: At one end the junction does not follow the germline gene, possibly because of a read error. The chain couples TRBV5-1 to TRBJ2-7; D is perhaps TRBD1 (5 bases). In germline, CDR1 is SGHRS, CDR2 YFSETQ. CDR3 length: 15 amino acids. The CDR3 is CASSLGPTVTYELYF. DNA for the CDR3: TGCGCCAGCAGCTTGGGACCGACAGTTACCTACGAGCTGTACTTC.

The genes are TRBV28 and TRBJ1-2; 10 bases are shared with TRBD1. The V and J ends lost 5 bases and 8 bases, in that order; junction bases with no gene match: 8. Per germline, CDR1 MDHEN and CDR2 SYDVKM. CDR3 size: 14 residues. CDR3 sequence: CASSAGTGAGGYTF. CDR3 bases: TGTGCCAGCAGTGCCGGGACAGGGGCCGGAGGCTACACCTTC.

This clonotype has at least ten counts. The chain couples TRBV10-3 to TRBJ1-2; D is unclear. Germline V gene lookup returns CDR1 ENHRY and CDR2 SYGVKD. This CDR3 comprises 14 residues. Trimming cost V 0 bases and J 3 bases, with 8 bases left between them. CDR3 protein: CAISESYGYYGYTF. The DNA for the CDR3 is TGTGCCATCAGTGAGTCGTACGGTTACTATGGCTACACCTTC.

This clonotype was counted ten times or more. An end of the junction does not agree with germline; a read error may underlie this. The chain combines TRBV6-2 or TRBV6-3 with TRBJ2-5, with unresolved D. This CDR3 is built from 12 residues. The V gene's germline CDR1 is MNHEY and CDR2 SVGEGT. CDR3 coding DNA: TGTGCCAGCACTTACCTCGGAGAGACCCAGTACTTC. As protein: CASTYLGETQYF.

This clonotype occurred many times. The chain has TRBV12-3 or TRBV12-4 and TRBJ1-3; the D gene is possibly TRBD1 (5 bases). The CDR3 contains 13 residues. The germline V and J ends were trimmed by 4 bases and 2 bases, with 6 bases remaining between them. The CDR3 protein is CASSWTPGNTIYF. The CDR3 DNA reads as TGTGCCAGCAGTTGGACACCTGGAAACACCATATATTTT.

The gene calls are TRBV9 and TRBJ2-2, with TRBD1 matching over 7 bases. The CDR3 loop spans 17 amino acids. Trimming at V came to 4 bases and at J to 6 bases, leaving 15 bases not matched to a gene. The V gene's germline CDR1 is SGDLS and CDR2 YYNGEE. The CDR3 spells CASSPSRQGEVAGELFF. The CDR3 coding sequence is TGTGCCAGCAGCCCGAGCCGACAGGGTGAGGTAGCCGGGGAGCTGTTTTTT.

This clonotype came up a few times. This chain joins TRBV23-1 and TRBJ2-1, with 10 nucleotides matching TRBD1. TRBV23-1 is an ORF; its function is uncertain. CDR3 length: 16 amino acids. Unmatched junction bases numbered 5, after V lost 3 bases and J lost 3 bases. CDR3 DNA: TGCGCCAGCAGTCAGGAGGGACAGGGGTACTACAATGAGCAGTTCTTC. This gives the protein CASSQEGQGYYNEQFF.

This chain joins TRBV18 and TRBJ1-4; D is undetermined. This CDR3 has 14 amino acids. Germline V CDR1 and CDR2: KGHSH, LQKENI. Trimming removed 4 bases at V and 7 bases at J, with 13 bases between. The CDR3, as DNA: TGTGCCAGCTCACTCGACTCCGGAGGTGAAAAACTGTTTTTT. This sequence encodes CASSLDSGGEKLFF.

This clonotype came up many times. The rearrangement uses TRBV20-1 and TRBJ1-4; D possibly corresponds to TRBD1 (5 bases). Per the germline V gene, CDR1 is DFQATT and CDR2 is SNEGSKA (reference sequence). The V end lost 6 bases, the J end lost 3 bases, and 11 bases lay between the germline ends. This CDR3 spans 13 amino acids. The CDR3 protein is CSAAGSANEKLFF. In DNA, the CDR3 is TGCAGTGCGGCAGGGTCGGCTAATGAAAAACTGTTTTTT.